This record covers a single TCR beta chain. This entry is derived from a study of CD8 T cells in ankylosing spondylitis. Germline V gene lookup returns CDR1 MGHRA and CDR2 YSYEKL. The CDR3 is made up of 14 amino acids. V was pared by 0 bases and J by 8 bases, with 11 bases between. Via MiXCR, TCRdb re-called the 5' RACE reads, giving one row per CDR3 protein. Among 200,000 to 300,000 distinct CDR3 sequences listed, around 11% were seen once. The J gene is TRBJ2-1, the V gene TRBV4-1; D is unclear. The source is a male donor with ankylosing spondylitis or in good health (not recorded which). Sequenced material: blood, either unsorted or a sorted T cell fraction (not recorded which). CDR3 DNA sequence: TGCGCCAGCAGCCAAGAACCACCTACCGATGAGCAGTTCTTC. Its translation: CASSQEPPTDEQFF.